These 9 T cell receptor beta chains share one sample of origin, sequenced in a study of vaccination and CD4 T cells after COVID-19. For these TCRs, the target antigens are not known. Cultured CD4+ T-cell DNA underwent Oncomine TCR Beta short-read sequencing. TCRdb re-analysed the PCR reads in MiXCR, keeping a single row per CDR3 protein. The repertoire holds 13,000 to 15,000 distinct CDR3 sequences, with roughly two fifths as singletons. As to treatment: roughly 11-day PBMC culture with coronavirus spike peptide pools or control peptides (ViraFEST assay). The sample taken for sequencing was CD4+ T cells from blood, cultured in vitro. These receptors all stem from a human donor who had recovered from COVID-19.

V is TRBV20-1 and J is TRBJ2-2; D may be TRBD1 (6 bases). This CDR3 is built from 13 residues. CDR1 and CDR2 from the germline V gene are DFQATT and SNEGSKA (reference sequence). Between the trimmed V and J ends, which lost 6 bases and 0 bases, there was a span of 8 bases. The CDR3 reads CSARTANTGELFF. The CDR3 DNA reads TGCAGTGCGAGGACAGCGAACACCGGGGAGCTGTTTTTT.

The rearrangement uses TRBV20-1 and TRBJ2-3; perhaps TRBD2 as D (5 bases). Germline V lookup: CDR1 DFQATT, CDR2 SNEGSKA (reference sequence). The CDR3 totals 12 residues. With 5 bases removed from V and 10 bases from J, the gap between germline ends came to 16 bases. DNA for the CDR3: TGCAGTGCTCGAAGAGACTACCCTCCGCAGTATTTT. Protein sequence: CSARRDYPPQYF.

This clonotype was counted a single time. The rearrangement joins TRBV7-2 to TRBJ2-2; a possible D gene is TRBD2 (5 bases). V lost 2 bases, J lost 4 bases, and 17 bases lay in between. Germline CDR1 and CDR2: SGHTA and FQGNSA. The CDR3 sequence is 17 residues long. CDR3 protein: CASSLRAAGLRTGELFF. The CDR3, as DNA: TGTGCCAGCAGCTTAAGGGCGGCAGGACTCCGCACCGGGGAGCTGTTTTTT.

The CDR3, as DNA: TGCAGTGCTGCTGACGCACCCGGCGCTTTCTTT. This codes for CSAADAPGAFF. The chain employs TRBV20-1 and TRBJ1-1; D call uncertain. Trimming left V 5 bases short and J 11 bases short, with 15 bases between. From germline, CDR1 is DFQATT and CDR2 SNEGSKA (reference sequence). The CDR3 length is 11 residues.

This clonotype showed up just a few times. The chain couples TRBV20-1 to TRBJ2-7, with TRBD2 matching over 10 bases. CDR3 length: 14 amino acids. Germline V CDR1 and CDR2: DFQATT, SNEGSKA (reference sequence). Trimming cost V 4 bases and J 0 bases; bases outside gene matches: 3. CDR3 DNA sequence: TGCAGTGCTACCCTAGCGGGGGTCTCCTACGAGCAGTACTTC. Translating it yields CSATLAGVSYEQYF.

This chain joins TRBV2 and TRBJ1-5; no reliable D call. From germline, CDR1 is SNHLY and CDR2 FYNNEI. Trimming left V 3 bases short and J 4 bases short, with 4 bases between. This CDR3 is built from 12 residues. The CDR3 sequence: CASSDTNQPQHF. CDR3 sequence (DNA): TGTGCCAGCAGTGATACTAATCAGCCCCAGCATTTT.

The chain combines TRBV19 with TRBJ2-5; 7 bases agree with TRBD1. V lost 7 bases and J lost 1; bases outside the gene matches: 3. This CDR3 is 13 amino acids long. CDR1 is LNHDA, CDR2 SQIVND, per germline (reference sequence). The CDR3: CASTGTAQETQYF. CDR3 sequence (DNA): TGTGCCAGTACCGGGACAGCCCAAGAGACCCAGTACTTC.

This clonotype was counted a few times. The V call is TRBV7-2, the J call TRBJ1-2; 8 bases align to TRBD1. CDR1 SGHTA and CDR2 FQGNSA come from the germline V gene. V shed 4 bases and J 8 bases; nucleotides not matched to a gene: 9. The CDR3 sequence is 14 residues long. For the CDR3, the DNA is TGTGCCAGCAGCTCCCGGGACAGGCAGTCGGGCTACACCTTC. It translates to CASSSRDRQSGYTF.

V is TRBV5-6 and J is TRBJ2-5; TRBD1 matches 8 bases. CDR1 is SGHDT, CDR2 YYEEEE, per germline. The V gene end was trimmed by 4 bases and the J gene end by 8 bases; junction bases not matched to a gene: 10. The CDR3 extends over 14 amino acids. CDR3 coding DNA: TGTGCCAGCAGCGTTGGACAGGGCATAGGAACCCAGTACTTC. This codes for CASSVGQGIGTQYF. Based on the CDR3 plus reference TRBV5-6 and TRBJ2-5, the full variable domain is DAGVTQSPTHLIKTRGQQVTLRCSPKSGHDTVSWYQQALGQGPQFIFQYYEEEERQRGNFPDRFSGHQFPNYSSELNVNALLLGDSALYLCASSVGQGIGTQYFGPGTRLLVL.